One and the same sample provided the 2 T cell receptor beta chains below, sequenced in a study of cytomegalovirus exposure and HLA in healthy donors. The PCR made use of 60 Vbeta and 13 Jbeta primers. This table comes from immunoSEQ multiplex PCR, and its TCRdb copy is limited to in-frame clones, with some not included. The repertoire includes approximately 140,000 clones, roughly 80% of them detected once, and over 6.5% sits in the top ten. Sequencing input: PBMCs. The receptors shown here come from a man in his forties in good health and CMV-seropositive.

This sequence joins TRBV19 and TRBJ1-5; D is unresolved. The CDR3 is made up of 16 amino acids. Per germline, CDR1 LNHDA and CDR2 SQIVND (reference sequence). V gave up 4 bases and J gave up 2 bases, with 15 bases separating them. The CDR3 sequence: CASSRAGRGGNQPQHF. Written as DNA, the CDR3 is TGTGCCAGTAGTAGGGCCGGGAGAGGCGGCAATCAGCCCCAGCATTTT.

The chain links TRBV4-2 to TRBJ1-1; no definite D call. Germline CDR1 LGHNA, CDR2 YNFKEQ. V lost 3 bases, J lost 1 base, and 24 bases lay in between. The CDR3 loop spans 19 amino acids. The CDR3: CASSHSLGREESRNTEAFF. The CDR3 DNA reads as TGTGCCAGCAGCCATTCCTTGGGCCGGGAGGAGAGTCGGAACACTGAAGCTTTCTTT.